This passage covers 32 T cell receptor beta chains from one sample sequenced in a study of regulatory T cells in long-lasting Graves disease. As to time point: persistent/refractory GD, antithyroid drugs over 5 years with positive TRAb. The TCR library was made from RNA extracted from PBMCs. CDR3 regions were amplified by Arm-PCR using iRepertoire HTBI primers to build TCR beta libraries. MiXCR was run by TCRdb on the multiplex PCR reads, yielding one entry per CDR3 protein. The sample records 600,000 to 800,000 distinct CDR3 sequences, around 30% being singletons. The source material was peripheral blood mononuclear cells (PBMCs), sampled when the disease was refractory, from a patient treated with antithyroid drugs. All receptors come from a female donor with Graves disease.

The J gene is TRBJ2-1, the V gene TRBV29-1, with 9 bases aligning to TRBD1. The assigned J gene may be wrong: the sequence end matches TRBJ2-7 better. This CDR3 is 12 amino acids long. Germline assignment: CDR1 SQVTM and CDR2 ANQGSEA. This CDR3 is CSVGGTGLEQYF. CDR3 bases: TGCAGCGTCGGGGGGACAGGGCTCGAGCAGTACTTC.

The V call is TRBV6-1, the J call TRBJ2-1; 8 nucleotides agree with TRBD1. The junction had 10 bases not matched to a gene; V was cut back by 6 bases and J by 6 bases. Germline CDR1 MNHNS, CDR2 SASEGT. The CDR3 consists of 15 residues. The CDR3 DNA reads as TGTGCCAGCAGCTCGGGGAGAACAGGGGGCAATGAGCAGTTCTTC. Amino acids: CASSSGRTGGNEQFF.

This clonotype was picked up many times. The chain is built from TRBV2 and TRBJ1-2, with 7 bases aligning to TRBD1. CDR1 is SNHLY and CDR2 is FYNNEI in the germline V gene. Unmatched junction bases numbered 6, after V lost 6 bases and J lost 2 bases. The CDR3 has 14 residues. In DNA form, the CDR3 reads TGTGCCAGCAGAGACCGGACAGGCAACTATGGCTACACCTTC. It translates to CASRDRTGNYGYTF.

This clonotype was observed a few times. This chain uses TRBV5-5 with TRBJ1-2; no definite D call. The CDR3 covers 14 residues. Trimming removed 2 bases from V and 0 bases from J, with 8 bases in between. CDR1 SGHKS and CDR2 YYEKEE come from the germline V gene (reference sequence). CDR3 amino acids: CASSLGPSNYGYTF. The CDR3 bases are TGTGCCAGCAGCTTAGGACCTTCTAACTATGGCTACACCTTC.

V gene TRBV7-9 combines with J gene TRBJ1-1; D may be TRBD1 (5 bases). CDR1 is SEHNR and CDR2 is FQNEAQ in the germline V gene (reference sequence). This CDR3 has 14 residues. V was trimmed by 6 bases and J by 6 bases, leaving 17 bases between them. The CDR3 spells CASRAGTANSEAFF. The CDR3 coding sequence is TGTGCCAGCAGAGCAGGGACCGCAAACTCTGAAGCTTTCTTT.

This clonotype was counted between two and nine times. The chain uses TRBV29-1 and TRBJ1-4, with 10 bases that match TRBD1. The CDR3 loop spans 14 amino acids. Per the germline V gene, CDR1 is SQVTM and CDR2 is ANQGSEA. The V segment lost 0 bases and the J segment 10 bases; nucleotides outside the gene matches: 5. The DNA of the CDR3 is TGCAGCGTTGAAGAAGGACAGGGGGAGGGAAAACTGTTTTTT. This sequence encodes CSVEEGQGEGKLFF.

The genes are TRBV29-1 and TRBJ1-2, with TRBD1 as a possible D gene (5 bases). CDR1 SQVTM and CDR2 ANQGSEA come from the germline V gene. The CDR3 is 13 amino acids. V was shortened by 2 bases and J by 8 bases, with 15 bases between the two germline ends. DNA of the CDR3: TGCAGCGTTGAACCGGACACCAACGGAGGCTACACCTTC. This encodes CSVEPDTNGGYTF.

The sample holds many counts of this clonotype. The chain joins TRBV12-3 or TRBV12-4 to TRBJ1-1; the D gene is possibly TRBD1 (6 bases). V lost 6 bases, J lost 3 bases, and 14 bases lay in between. The CDR3 extends over 14 amino acids. The chain's CDR3 is CASRTDRGYTEAFF. CDR3 bases: TGTGCCAGCAGAACGGACAGAGGCTACACTGAAGCTTTCTTT.

V is TRBV6-2 or TRBV6-3 and J is TRBJ2-7, with 13 bases lining up with TRBD2. The CDR3 has 17 residues. V gave up 6 bases and J gave up 5 bases; unmatched junction bases: 13. The germline CDR1 and CDR2 sequences are MNHEY and SVGEGT. This chain's CDR3 is CASRRGGLGTSGNEQYF. In DNA form, the CDR3 reads TGTGCCAGCAGGCGCGGGGGGTTGGGGACTAGCGGGAACGAGCAGTACTTC.

There are a few counts of this clonotype. This chain's CDR3 is CASSEVRTRDGYTF. The CDR3 nucleotides are TGTGCCAGCAGTGAAGTTCGGACACGCGATGGCTACACCTTC. This chain links TRBV6-1 with TRBJ1-2; weak D call: TRBD1 (5 bases). The germline gives CDR1 MNHNS, CDR2 SASEGT. The CDR3 runs 14 residues. V lost 1 base to trimming and J lost 6 bases, with 12 bases between them.

This clonotype was found many times. J is TRBJ1-1 and V is TRBV12-3 or TRBV12-4; D not certain. V dropped 6 bases and J dropped 4 bases, with 12 bases sitting between them. CDR3 size: 13 residues. In nucleotides, the CDR3 is TGTGCCAGCAGGACCTCGAGTGCCACTGAAGCTTTCTTT. Amino acids: CASRTSSATEAFF.

The chain couples TRBV30 to TRBJ1-1; 8 bases align to TRBD1. With V trimmed by 2 bases and J by 0 bases, 14 bases remained unmatched. In germline, CDR1 is GTSNPN, CDR2 SVGIG (reference sequence). There are 18 residues in the CDR3. CDR3 residues: CAWSPIGVNRGMNTEAFF. The CDR3 DNA is TGTGCCTGGAGTCCGATCGGGGTGAACAGGGGGATGAACACTGAAGCTTTCTTT.

This clonotype was detected a few times. The V call is TRBV6-1, the J call TRBJ2-2, with 8 bases fitting TRBD2. The CDR3 sequence is 16 residues long. With V trimmed by 7 bases and J by 6 bases, 13 bases remained unmatched. Germline lookup yields CDR1 MNHNS and CDR2 SASEGT. CDR3 sequence reads: CASTKREPLGAGELFF. In DNA form, the CDR3 reads TGTGCCAGCACCAAGCGGGAGCCCTTGGGGGCCGGGGAGCTGTTTTTT.

The chain has TRBV7-9 and TRBJ1-5; the match to TRBD1 covers 7 bases. Trimming removed 4 bases from V and 0 bases from J; junction bases left unmatched: 6. The CDR3 is made up of 16 amino acids. Germline loops: CDR1 SEHNR, CDR2 FQNEAQ (reference sequence). The CDR3 DNA is TGTGCCAGCAGCTCCCGGGACAGTCGTAGCAATCAGCCCCAGCATTTT. It is translated as CASSSRDSRSNQPQHF. The full variable domain, with the rest looked up from reference TRBV7-9 and TRBJ1-5, is DTGVSQNPRHKITKRGQNVTFRCDPISEHNRLYWYRQTLGQGPEFLTYFQNEAQLEKSRLLSDRFSAERPKGSFSTLEIQRTEQGDSAMYLCASSSRDSRSNQPQHFGDGTRLSIL.

This clonotype came up many times. The chain carries TRBV20-1 and TRBJ1-2; 7 bases are a match to TRBD1. The CDR3 extends over 14 amino acids. Looked up from germline, CDR1 is DFQATT and CDR2 is SNEGSKA (reference sequence). V shed 6 bases, J shed 4 bases, and the junction held 11 bases outside the gene matches. This CDR3 is CSAVSRDSAYGYTF. The DNA of the CDR3 is TGCAGTGCGGTCTCCCGGGACAGCGCCTATGGCTACACCTTC.

At least ten counts were recorded for this clonotype. This chain joins TRBV20-1 and TRBJ1-2; D may be TRBD1 (5 bases). The CDR3 covers 12 residues. The germline V gene has CDR1 DFQATT and CDR2 SNEGSKA (reference sequence). V was cut by 3 bases and J by 8 bases, with 13 bases left in between. CDR3 loop: CSASPRRDGYTF. The CDR3 nucleotides read TGCAGTGCTAGCCCCCGGAGGGACGGCTACACCTTC.

V is TRBV29-1 and J is TRBJ1-5; perhaps TRBD1 as D (5 bases). CDR3 length: 13 amino acids. Germline V CDR1 and CDR2: SQVTM, ANQGSEA. Trimming took 3 bases from V and 4 from J, leaving 10 bases between them. The CDR3 is CSVEEGSNQPQHF. The CDR3 DNA reads as TGCAGCGTTGAGGAGGGGTCTAATCAGCCCCAGCATTTT.

The table lists this clonotype with a few counts. The chain combines TRBV27 with TRBJ2-7, with 10 bases lining up with TRBD2. Germline V gene sequence: CDR1 MNHEY, CDR2 SMNVEV (reference sequence). This CDR3 spans 15 amino acids. With 6 bases clipped from V and 5 bases from J, the junction kept 10 bases outside the gene matches. CDR3 in DNA: TGTGCCAGCAGCCTAGGGACTAGCGTTAGAGACGAGCAGTACTTC. Translated, it gives CASSLGTSVRDEQYF.

This clonotype has only a few counts. This chain connects TRBV10-2 to TRBJ1-2; D may be TRBD1 (5 bases). Trimming stripped 2 bases from V and 4 bases from J, with 11 bases between. CDR3 length: 14 residues. The V gene's germline CDR1 is WSHSY and CDR2 SAAADI. The CDR3 bases are TGCGCCAGCAGTGAGAGGGGCGGTATCTATGGCTACACCTTC. This sequence encodes CASSERGGIYGYTF.

This clonotype was detected ten times or more. The rearrangement links TRBV7-2 to TRBJ2-7, with D unresolved. V was cut by 2 bases and J by 3 bases, with 5 bases left in between. The germline V gene has CDR1 SGHTA and CDR2 FQGNSA. The CDR3 covers 12 residues. The CDR3 loop reads CASSLRLYEQYF. The CDR3 nucleotides read TGTGCCAGCAGCTTAAGGCTCTACGAGCAGTACTTC.

The CDR3 is CASSLERLYEQYF. The CDR3 DNA sequence: TGCGCCAGCAGCTTGGAACGGCTCTACGAGCAGTACTTC. This chain links TRBV5-1 with TRBJ2-7; D remains ambiguous. This CDR3 is 13 amino acids long. V was clipped by 0 bases and J by 3 bases, with 7 bases between them. The V gene's germline CDR1 is SGHRS and CDR2 YFSETQ.

There are a few counts of this clonotype. The chain couples TRBV6-2 or TRBV6-3 to TRBJ1-4; weak D call: TRBD1 (5 bases). The CDR3 runs to 16 residues. The V end was cut by 7 bases, the J end by 2 bases, with 17 bases between. Germline loops: CDR1 MNHEY, CDR2 SVGEGT. The chain's CDR3 is CASNTRQPETNEKLFF. The CDR3 DNA follows: TGTGCCAGCAACACCCGACAGCCCGAGACTAATGAAAAACTGTTTTTT.

This clonotype has only a few counts. CDR3 residues: CASSFGGHGSYEQYF. Here the CDR3 DNA reads TGTGCCAGCAGTTTTGGGGGGCACGGCTCCTACGAGCAGTACTTC. The V gene is TRBV12-3 or TRBV12-4, the J gene TRBJ2-7, with D perhaps matching TRBD1 or TRBD2 (6 bases each). The CDR3 has 15 amino acids. Trimming shortened V by 3 bases and J by 0 bases, and 12 bases separated the two germline ends.

The chain joins TRBV25-1 to TRBJ2-7; D call uncertain. Trimming stripped 4 bases from V and 6 bases from J, with 13 bases between. Germline assignment: CDR1 MGHDK and CDR2 SYGVNS. This CDR3 comprises 13 residues. The CDR3 DNA sequence: TGTGCCAGCAGTGTGACACTGGGCCCCGAGCAGTACTTC. It codes for CASSVTLGPEQYF.

Ten or more counts support this clonotype. The gene calls are TRBV28 and TRBJ2-7, with 10 nucleotides matching TRBD2. Germline-derived CDR1 and CDR2 are MDHEN and SYDVKM. The junction had 4 bases not matched to a gene; V was cut back by 5 bases and J by 3 bases. The CDR3 consists of 14 residues. CDR3 sequence (DNA): TGTGCCAGCAGTCCTAGCGGGGGATTCTACGAGCAGTACTTC. Translated: CASSPSGGFYEQYF.

The CDR3 spells CASTPAGRGANTEAFF. The CDR3 DNA follows: TGTGCCAGCACCCCCGCAGGACGGGGGGCGAACACTGAAGCTTTCTTT. V is TRBV6-1 and J is TRBJ1-1; D is perhaps TRBD1 (6 bases). Between the trimmed V and J ends, which lost 7 bases and 1 base, there was a span of 19 bases. The V gene's germline CDR1 is MNHNS and CDR2 SASEGT. CDR3 size: 16 residues.

This clonotype has only a few counts. CDR3 nucleotide sequence: TGTGCCAGCAGTTTGGTAATCGATACGCAGTATTTT. Its translation is CASSLVIDTQYF. The V gene is TRBV28, the J gene TRBJ2-3, with D uncertain. Germline assignment: CDR1 MDHEN and CDR2 SYDVKM. Between the trimmed V and J ends, which lost 3 bases and 6 bases, there was a span of 7 bases. This CDR3 is built from 12 residues.

The table lists this clonotype with many counts. The CDR3 DNA reads as TGTGCCAGCAGCTTAGACAGGGGAGGTTCGCTGCCCCAGCATTTT. Its protein product is CASSLDRGGSLPQHF. The chain has TRBV11-2 and TRBJ1-5, with a possible D match to TRBD1 (6 bases). Germline-derived CDR1 and CDR2 are SGHAT and FQNNGV. The CDR3 sequence is 15 residues long. V lost 0 bases and J lost 9, with 15 bases in between.

This chain joins TRBV11-2 and TRBJ1-2; 8 positions agree with TRBD1. This CDR3 comprises 15 residues. Germline V gene lookup returns CDR1 SGHAT and CDR2 FQNNGV. V was clipped by 5 bases and J by 1 base; unmatched bases: 6. The CDR3 DNA reads TGTGCCAGCAGCATCCCAGGGGGCTTTAACTATGGCTACACCTTC. It codes for CASSIPGGFNYGYTF.

This clonotype was detected ten times or more. This sequence joins TRBV2 and TRBJ1-6; 7 nucleotides align to TRBD1. The V gene end was trimmed by 6 bases and the J gene end by 10 bases; junction bases not matched to a gene: 6. This CDR3 comprises 13 residues. Germline V gene sequence: CDR1 SNHLY, CDR2 FYNNEI. The CDR3, as DNA: TGTGCCAGCAGACAACAGGGGAGATCACCCCTCCACTTT. Encoded protein: CASRQQGRSPLHF.

The V gene is TRBV20-1, the J gene TRBJ2-3; weak D call: TRBD2 (6 bases). The germline gives CDR1 DFQATT, CDR2 SNEGSKA (reference sequence). CDR3 length: 13 residues. V was clipped by 2 bases and J by 6 bases, with 12 bases between them. The DNA of the CDR3 is TGCAGTGCTAGAACCAGAGGAGGGGATACGCAGTATTTT. Translating it yields CSARTRGGDTQYF.

This clonotype was seen a few times. J is TRBJ1-1 and V is TRBV5-1; perhaps TRBD1 as D (6 bases). The CDR3 is made up of 16 amino acids. Germline V lookup: CDR1 SGHRS, CDR2 YFSETQ. Trimming pared 0 bases from V and 1 base from J, leaving 13 bases between. The DNA for the CDR3 is TGCGCCAGCAGCTTGGCCGTCGCGACAGGGAACACTGAAGCTTTCTTT. It codes for CASSLAVATGNTEAFF.